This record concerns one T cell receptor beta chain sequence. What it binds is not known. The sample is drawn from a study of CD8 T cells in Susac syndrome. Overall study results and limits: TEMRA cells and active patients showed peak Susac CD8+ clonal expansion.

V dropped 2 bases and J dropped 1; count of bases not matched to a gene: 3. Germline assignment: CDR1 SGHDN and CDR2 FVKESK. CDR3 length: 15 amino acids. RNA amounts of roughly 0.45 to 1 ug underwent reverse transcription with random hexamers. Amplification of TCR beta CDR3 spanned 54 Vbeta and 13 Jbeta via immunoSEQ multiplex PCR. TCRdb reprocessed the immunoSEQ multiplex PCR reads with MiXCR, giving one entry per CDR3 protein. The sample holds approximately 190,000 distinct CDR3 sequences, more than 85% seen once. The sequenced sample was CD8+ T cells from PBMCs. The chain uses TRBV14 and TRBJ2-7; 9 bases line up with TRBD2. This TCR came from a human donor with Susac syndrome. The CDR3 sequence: CASSQRTSASYEQYF. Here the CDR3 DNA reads TGTGCCAGCAGCCAACGGACTAGCGCGTCCTACGAGCAGTACTTC. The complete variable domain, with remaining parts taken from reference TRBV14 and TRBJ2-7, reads EAGVTQFPSHSVIEKGQTVTLRCDPISGHDNLYWYRRVMGKEIKFLLHFVKESKQDESGMPNNRFLAERTGGTYSTLKVQPAELEDSGVYFCASSQRTSASYEQYFGPGTRLTVT.